The present TCR beta chain was sequenced within a study of technical replicates of blood from several donors. CDR3 length: 14 amino acids. V trimming: 4 bases; J trimming: 2 bases; junction bases outside the gene matches: 3. Looked up from germline, CDR1 is SGHDT and CDR2 is YYEEEE. Measured with immunoSEQ multiplex PCR; TCRdb has only the in-frame clones, and not every one. This table has around 63,000 clones, 95% to 98% appearing once. The genes are TRBV5-6 and TRBJ2-7, with 10 positions matching TRBD1. This clonotype was obtained from a human donor in good health. Specimen: T cells isolated from PBMCs. The CDR3 reads CASSGTGETYEQYF. The DNA for the CDR3 is TGTGCCAGCAGCGGGACAGGGGAAACCTACGAGCAGTACTTC.